These T cell receptor beta chains were read from a single sample in a study of blood T cell repertoires in COVID-19. Assay: immunoSEQ multiplex PCR; the TCRdb copy retains only in-frame clones and omits some. In the table there are about 81,000 clones, 82% of which are singletons. The sample was peripheral blood. The receptors derive from a human donor in a cohort sampled during active COVID-19. Both conserved end residues are part of each CDR3. D genes are given only for firm matches. Size is omitted from some rows. Given values are once, few, many or a class for expanded clones.

J gene	clone size	V gene	D gene	CDR3 DNA	CDR3 protein
TRBJ1-6	NA	TRBV6-1	NA	TGTGCCAGCAGTGAAGTCGGGGGGCGATACAATTCACCCCTCCACTTT	CASSEVGGRYNSPLHF
TRBJ2-5	NA	TRBV9	TRBD2	TGTGCCAGCAGCGTTTCTAGCGGGGAAAGGGAGACCCAGTACTTC	CASSVSSGERETQYF
TRBJ1-2	NA	TRBV4-1	TRBD1	TGCGCCAGCAGCTACCGGGACAGGGGGAACTATGGCTACACCTTC	CASSYRDRGNYGYTF
TRBJ1-2	NA	TRBV10-3	NA	TGTGCCATCAGTGATTCGGGTTGGAGGGAGGGAGCTAACTATGGCTACACCTTC	CAISDSGWREGANYGYTF
TRBJ2-7	few	TRBV19	TRBD1	TGTGCCAGTAGTATAGCTCTCGGACAGGGGAGCAACGAGCAGTACTTC	CASSIALGQGSNEQYF
TRBJ1-5	NA	TRBV12-3/TRBV12-4	TRBD1	TGTGCCAGCAATAAACAGGGGACGCAGCCCCAGCATTTT	CASNKQGTQPQHF
TRBJ2-3	NA	TRBV25-1	TRBD1	TGTGCCAGCAGTGAACCGGGACAGGGACCGCAGTATTTT	CASSEPGQGPQYF
TRBJ1-1	NA	TRBV4-1	NA	TGCGCCAGCAGCCCCTCGGAGCGGTGGACTGAAGCTTTCTTT	CASSPSERWTEAFF
TRBJ2-7	once	TRBV23-1	NA	TGCGCCAGCAGCCCGAACCGAGGGAGCTCGTGGTCCTACGAGCAGTACTTC	CASSPNRGSSWSYEQYF
TRBJ2-1	NA	TRBV11-2	TRBD2	TGTGCCAGCAGCCGCGGGGGCTACAATGAGCAGTTCTTC	CASSRGGYNEQFF
TRBJ1-5	NA	TRBV6-6	NA	TGTGCCAGCACCCACGGGGGGGAGGTTCAGCCCCAGCATTTT	CASTHGGEVQPQHF
TRBJ1-2	NA	TRBV19	TRBD1	TGTGCCAGTAGTCCCAGCGACAGGGATGGCTACACCTTC	CASSPSDRDGYTF
TRBJ1-1	NA	TRBV7-5	NA	TGTGCCGCGGGGGAGTTTACTGAAGCTTTCTTT	CAAGEFTEAFF
TRBJ2-3	NA	TRBV9	NA	TGTGCCAGCAGCGTAGTAGGGGGGGGCTTAGATACGCAGTATTTT	CASSVVGGGLDTQYF
TRBJ1-3	NA	TRBV4-1	TRBD1	TGCGCCAGCAGCCAAGATCCGGGACAGATGGGAAACACCATATATTTT	CASSQDPGQMGNTIYF
TRBJ1-3	NA	TRBV5-4	NA	TGTGCCAGCAGCTTGGGACAGGGAAACACCATATATTTT	CASSLGQGNTIYF
TRBJ2-1	NA	TRBV18	NA	TGTGCCAGCTCACCAGGACAAGCCGAGCAGTTCTTC	CASSPGQAEQFF
TRBJ1-1	NA	TRBV3-1/TRBV3-2	TRBD1	TGTGCCAGCAGCCAAGACGTCAGGGGGGCGCGGGACACTGAAGCTTTCTTT	CASSQDVRGARDTEAFF
TRBJ1-5	NA	TRBV20-1	NA	TGCAGTGCTAGTCCGGACAGCTTCAATCAGCCCCAGCATTTT	CSASPDSFNQPQHF
TRBJ2-1	few	TRBV7-2	NA	TGTGCCAGCAGCTTAGGGAGGTACAATGAGCAGTTCTTC	CASSLGRYNEQFF
TRBJ1-5	NA	TRBV19	NA	TGTGCCAGTAGTATCGCAGGGGAGATCACGCCCCAGCATTTT	CASSIAGEITPQHF
TRBJ1-5	once	TRBV7-9	NA	TGTGCCAGCAGTCGTGGGGGGGCCTATAGCAATCAGCCCCAGCATTTT	CASSRGGAYSNQPQHF
TRBJ1-3	NA	TRBV3-1/TRBV3-2	NA	TGTGCCAGCAGCCAAGCCGGGCAGGGAGGAAACACCATATATTTT	CASSQAGQGGNTIYF
TRBJ1-1	NA	TRBV30	TRBD1	TGTGCCTTGGGACCGGGACAGGGCCGGAGGGACACTGAAGCTTTCTTT	CALGPGQGRRDTEAFF
TRBJ2-3	once	TRBV5-8	TRBD1	TGTGCCAGCAGCCATGGGACAGGGTTATACCCAGATACGCAGTATTTT	CASSHGTGLYPDTQYF
TRBJ1-2	NA	TRBV5-5	NA	TGTGCCAGCAGCTTGTGGGGGGTCCTCTATGGCTACACCTTC	CASSLWGVLYGYTF
TRBJ2-6	NA	TRBV9	TRBD2	TGTGCCAGCAGCCACAGTGGGCGGGGGGGGAACTCTGGGGCCAACGTCCTGACTTTC	CASSHSGRGGNSGANVLTF
TRBJ1-5	few	TRBV3-1/TRBV3-2	NA	TGTGCCAGCAGCCAAGCAAGCAATCAGCCCCAGCATTTT	CASSQASNQPQHF
TRBJ2-5	NA	TRBV20-1	TRBD2	TGCAGTGCTAGTGGGGGGGACTGGGAGACCCAGTACTTC	CSASGGDWETQYF
TRBJ1-6	NA	TRBV5-1	TRBD1	TGCGCCAGCAGCCCTACCCCGGACAGGGCTTTAGGTTCACCCCTCCACTTT	CASSPTPDRALGSPLHF
TRBJ1-1	NA	TRBV19	NA	TGTGCCAGTAGTATAAATGCAGGGCACGGCACTGAAGCTTTCTTT	CASSINAGHGTEAFF
TRBJ2-2	NA	TRBV7-9	TRBD2	TGTGCCAGCCCGTCTCAAGCGGGGGGCACGAACACCGGGGAGCTGTTTTTT	CASPSQAGGTNTGELFF
TRBJ1-2	NA	TRBV7-9	TRBD1	TGTGCCAGCAGTCAGGGGGGCAGGGATGGCTACACCTTC	CASSQGGRDGYTF
TRBJ1-5	NA	TRBV4-1	NA	TGCGCCAGCAGCCAAGACCAGGGTGGCCAGCCCCAGCATTTT	CASSQDQGGQPQHF
TRBJ2-1	NA	TRBV4-1	NA	TGCGCCAGCAGCCAAGGGAGGGGGCCACAATGGGGAGATGAGCAGTTCTTC	CASSQGRGPQWGDEQFF
TRBJ2-6	NA	TRBV6-5	NA	TGTGCCAGCAGTTACTCGAAACAGGGAGTGGCCAACGTCCTGACTTTC	CASSYSKQGVANVLTF
TRBJ1-1	NA	TRBV7-9	TRBD1	TGTGCCAGCAGCTTAGGGTTACAGGGGGCGGGTACTGAAGCTTTCTTT	CASSLGLQGAGTEAFF
TRBJ1-1	NA	TRBV29-1	NA	TGCAGCGCGGGACTTTCGAACACTGAAGCTTTCTTT	CSAGLSNTEAFF
TRBJ1-3	NA	TRBV12-3/TRBV12-4	NA	TGTGCCAGCAGCAGACACTCTGGAAACACCATATATTTT	CASSRHSGNTIYF
TRBJ2-2	NA	TRBV11-2	NA	TGTGCCAGCAGCTTATTTCCCAGGGGGGCGAACACCGGGGAGCTGTTTTTT	CASSLFPRGANTGELFF
TRBJ1-5	NA	TRBV7-9	NA	TGTGCCAGCAGCTTAGCCGGGAGTATTAATCAGCCCCAGCATTTT	CASSLAGSINQPQHF
TRBJ1-2	NA	TRBV6-5	NA	TGTGCCAGCAGTTACTCGGCTCCCCGGGGAGGCTACACCTTC	CASSYSAPRGGYTF
TRBJ2-1	NA	TRBV25-1	TRBD2	TGTGCCAGCAGTAGAACCTCTAGCGGGGGGGCCCGGGAGCAGTTCTTC	CASSRTSSGGAREQFF
TRBJ2-7	NA	TRBV5-5	NA	TGTGCCAGCAGCTCCAACCATGGGGGGGGCTCGGACGAGCAGTACTTC	CASSSNHGGGSDEQYF
TRBJ1-1	NA	TRBV14	NA	TGTGCCAGCAGCCAAGAGGGACTCCGCTCTGAAGCTTTCTTT	CASSQEGLRSEAFF
TRBJ1-6	NA	TRBV6-4	NA	TGTGCCAGCAGTTCCGGGATTCCGAATTCACCCCTCCACTTT	CASSSGIPNSPLHF
TRBJ1-5	NA	TRBV30	TRBD1	TGTGCCTGGAGTGTACAGGGGAACCAGCCCCAGCATTTT	CAWSVQGNQPQHF
TRBJ2-7	NA	TRBV29-1	TRBD2	TGCAGCGTTGAAGGACTAGCGGGGTCCGCCTACGAGCAGTACTTC	CSVEGLAGSAYEQYF
TRBJ1-3	NA	TRBV12-3/TRBV12-4	TRBD1	TGTGCCAGCAGTTTAACAGGGGGCAACACCATATATTTT	CASSLTGGNTIYF
TRBJ2-3	NA	TRBV7-3	TRBD2	TGTGCCAGCAGCTTAGGGACTAGCGGTACGCAGTATTTT	CASSLGTSGTQYF
TRBJ1-3	NA	TRBV15	NA	TGTGCCACCAGCAGTGAAGGGGCATCGGGAAACACCATATATTTT	CATSSEGASGNTIYF
TRBJ1-5	NA	TRBV20-1	TRBD1	TGCAGTGCTACTGACAGGGGACCTAATCAGCCCCAGCATTTT	CSATDRGPNQPQHF
TRBJ1-5	few	TRBV6-2/TRBV6-3	TRBD1	TGTGCCAGCAGTTTCACAGGGGAAGGCCAGCCCCAGCATTTT	CASSFTGEGQPQHF
TRBJ1-2	few	TRBV5-4	TRBD1	TGTGCCAGCAGCATTGGGGGACAGGGGGATTCGTATGGCTACACCTTC	CASSIGGQGDSYGYTF
TRBJ2-5	NA	TRBV19	TRBD2	TGTGCCAGTAGTAAACGGACTAGCGGGGGGGTTCAAGAGACCCAGTACTTC	CASSKRTSGGVQETQYF
TRBJ2-7	NA	TRBV18	NA	TGTGCCAGCTCACCCCCCTCCGCCTACGAGCAGTACTTC	CASSPPSAYEQYF
TRBJ1-3	NA	TRBV5-8	NA	TGTGCCAGCAGCTCAACCACGGGGTCTGGAAACACCATATATTTT	CASSSTTGSGNTIYF